A single sample is the source of the 6 T cell receptor beta chains below, sequenced in a study of beta chain features in type 1 diabetes. Study-level findings and limits: Shorter TCRB CDR3s, moderately but significantly so, marked every one of the four CD4+ subsets in Type 1 diabetes patients.

Expressed TCRB transcripts were sequenced after all isolated RNA was converted to cDNA. Sequencing used immunoSEQ multiplex PCR; TCRdb keeps in-frame clones, though not all of them. Here the sample spans under 300,000 clones, about 14% being singletons. These receptors have no known antigen. The sample was naive CD4+ T cells from blood. Source of these receptors: a man aged 25-40 years with type 1 diabetes.

The table lists this clone with a few counts. The chain employs TRBV5-1 and TRBJ2-4; TRBD2 agrees at 11 bases. CDR3 length: 15 amino acids. Trimming removed 2 bases from V and 8 bases from J; junction bases left unmatched: 6. In germline, CDR1 is SGHRS, CDR2 YFSETQ. The CDR3 protein is CASSFTSGSSDIQYF. CDR3 nucleotides: TGCGCCAGCAGCTTTACTAGCGGGAGTTCAGACATTCAGTACTTC.

The chain joins TRBV6-5 to TRBJ1-1; 10 bases fit TRBD1. This CDR3 spans 14 amino acids. The V and J ends lost 6 bases and 6 bases, in that order; junction bases with no gene match: 7. Germline V gene lookup returns CDR1 MNHEY and CDR2 SVGAGI. CDR3 region: CASRRGGQGPEAFF. Here the CDR3 DNA reads TGTGCCAGCAGAAGAGGGGGACAGGGGCCTGAAGCTTTCTTT.

This clone has just a few counts. The V call is TRBV18, the J call TRBJ2-5, with D possibly being TRBD1 (6 bases). V lost 2 bases to trimming and J lost 9 bases, with 13 bases between them. Germline V lookup: CDR1 KGHSH, CDR2 LQKENI. The CDR3 is 13 amino acids. Here the CDR3 reads CASSPGDNRAQYF. The CDR3 DNA is TGTGCCAGCTCACCAGGGGACAATCGTGCCCAGTACTTC.

V and J are TRBV11-2 and TRBJ2-7, with D possibly being TRBD1 (5 bases). Germline V gene lookup returns CDR1 SGHAT and CDR2 FQNNGV. V was cut by 5 bases and J by 4 bases, with 15 bases left in between. This CDR3 is built from 14 residues. The CDR3 loop is CASSRTSQNYEQYF. The DNA for the CDR3 is TGTGCCAGCAGCCGGACATCTCAGAATTACGAGCAGTACTTC.

The sample holds a few counts of this clone. The V gene is TRBV5-1, the J gene TRBJ2-1; 9 bases line up with TRBD2. Germline CDR1 is SGHRS and CDR2 is YFSETQ. With V trimmed by 4 bases and J by 6 bases, 8 bases remained unmatched. This CDR3 has 15 amino acids. The CDR3 region has the DNA TGCGCCAGCAGCCCCCGGACTAGCGCTACCAATGAGCAGTTCTTC. Its translation is CASSPRTSATNEQFF.

This clone was detected only a few times. This chain links TRBV2 with TRBJ2-5, with TRBD1 identical over 7 bases. This CDR3 is 16 amino acids long. V gave up 7 bases and J gave up 1 base; unmatched junction bases: 12. Germline V gene data show CDR1 as SNHLY and CDR2 as FYNNEI. The CDR3 region is CASTILRTGPQETQYF. CDR3 nucleotides: TGTGCCAGCACCATCCTTCGGACAGGACCCCAAGAGACCCAGTACTTC. Full variable domain (outside the CDR3, taken from reference TRBV2 and TRBJ2-5): EPEVTQTPSHQVTQMGQEVILRCVPISNHLYFYWYRQILGQKVEFLVSFYNNEISEKSEIFDDQFSVERPDGSNFTLKIRSTKLEDSAMYFCASTILRTGPQETQYFGPGTRLLVL.